This T cell receptor beta chain appears in the sequencing data of a study of blood T cell repertoires in COVID-19. Whole-study context: Sample material is recorded as cDNA or gDNA derived from T cells, B-cell-depleted T cells, or PBMCs.

The study drew participants aged about 18 to 95 years from 20 to 30 US areas. Clinical history as reported by participants underpinned cohort assignment. Among Cohort 3 donors, those recovered had two negative PCRs, clearance, or symptom resolution. The count of this clone is one. Other nucleotide sequences from this sample produce the same CDR3. Here immunoSEQ multiplex PCR was the method, and the copy in TCRdb shows in-frame clones only, minus some. The sample contains roughly 340,000 clones, 80% to 90% of which appear only once. Germline lookup yields CDR1 SEHNR and CDR2 FQNEAQ (reference sequence). J gave up 3 bases and V 0 bases, and 4 bases lay outside the gene matches. CDR3 length equals 15 residues.

The origin of this receptor is a man in his late teens or twenties who had recovered from COVID-19. The rearrangement joins TRBV7-9 to TRBJ2-7; TRBD2 matches 8 bases. The sample consisted of PBMCs or T cells enriched from blood (not recorded which). CDR3 bases: TGTGCCAGCAGCTTAGCGGCGGGGGGCCTCTACGAGCAGTACTTC. The encoded protein is CASSLAAGGLYEQYF.